The following is a T cell receptor beta chain sequence with its context. Produced via immunoSEQ multiplex PCR; TCRdb's table is partial and in-frame only. The table shows about 140,000 clones, with roughly 85% occurring only once. These data come from a study of blood T cell repertoires in COVID-19. Study in general: Samples taken during acute and convalescent COVID-19 were collected in the United States, Italy and Spain.

Germline V gene sequence: CDR1 MDHEN, CDR2 SYDVKM. V gave up 3 bases and J gave up 2 bases; unmatched junction bases: 5. The CDR3 is 16 residues long. The sequencing sample was made of peripheral blood. This chain joins TRBV28 and TRBJ1-3; 9 bases map to TRBD1. The origin of this receptor is a man between 45 and 60 years old with acute or convalescent COVID-19. The DNA for the CDR3 is TGTGCCAGCAGTTTGGCCGGGACAGGGCCTGGAAACACCATATATTTT. Translating it yields CASSLAGTGPGNTIYF.